The 30 T cell receptor beta chains below all came from one sample that was sequenced in a study of T cell repertoires in cytomegalovirus infection. In TCRdb, the reads were re-called with MiXCR into one record per CDR3 protein. The sample carries about 890,000 distinct CDR3 sequences, 31% recorded once. These receptors' antigens are unknown. This specimen consisted of cultured CD8+ T cells from PBMCs, obtained from culture after CMV antigen stimulation. These receptors all come from a human donor in good health (CMV status not recorded). Some clones in this sample may be carry-over from other donors' samples.

This clonotype was detected many times. The chain carries TRBV7-9 and TRBJ2-1; D gene ambiguous. Trimming shortened V by 2 bases and J by 7 bases, and 12 bases separated the two germline ends. The CDR3 has 14 residues. Germline V CDR1 and CDR2: SEHNR, FQNEAQ (reference sequence). The CDR3 reads CASSLSGPENEQFF. The CDR3 bases are TGTGCCAGCAGCTTATCCGGGCCGGAGAATGAGCAGTTCTTC.

This clonotype was recorded a few times. This chain uses TRBV27 with TRBJ1-6; 10 bases fit TRBD1. Looked up from germline, CDR1 is MNHEY and CDR2 is SMNVEV (reference sequence). The trim removed 5 bases at V and 2 bases at J, leaving 6 bases unmatched. This CDR3 comprises 17 residues. CDR3 amino acids: CASSADRGKTYNSPLHF. The DNA of the CDR3 is TGTGCCAGCAGTGCGGACAGGGGGAAGACCTATAATTCACCCCTCCACTTT.

This clonotype was seen a handful of times. The V gene is TRBV6-5, the J gene TRBJ1-1; D not resolved. The CDR3 loop spans 15 amino acids. V shed 0 bases and J shed 3 bases, with 11 bases lying between them. Germline CDR1 reads MNHEY; CDR2 reads SVGAGI. In DNA form, the CDR3 reads TGTGCCAGCAGTTACTCGAGAGGGAAGGACACTGAAGCTTTCTTT. As protein: CASSYSRGKDTEAFF.

The CDR3 DNA sequence: TGTGCCAGCCTCCCAGGCGGTTGGGTTTACAATGAGCAGTTCTTC. It codes for CASLPGGWVYNEQFF. The chain employs TRBV7-9 and TRBJ2-1; D gene unclear. Trimming stripped 8 bases from V and 4 bases from J, with 18 bases between. Germline loops: CDR1 SEHNR, CDR2 FQNEAQ (reference sequence). The CDR3 is 15 residues long.

This chain links TRBV19 with TRBJ2-1; tentative D call: TRBD1 (6 bases). Germline CDR1 and CDR2: LNHDA and SQIVND (reference sequence). V lost 5 bases to trimming and J lost 2 bases, with 10 bases between them. The CDR3 totals 14 residues. This chain's CDR3 is CASSVRGTYNEQFF. CDR3 coding DNA: TGTGCCAGTAGTGTCAGGGGTACCTACAATGAGCAGTTCTTC.

Concerning this clonotype itself: Just one base apart from a much larger clone, this may be a read error. This chain uses TRBV6-1 with TRBJ2-3; D unclear. V was trimmed by 5 bases and J by 2 bases, leaving 11 bases between them. This CDR3 spans 14 amino acids. CDR1 is MNHNS and CDR2 is SASEGT in the germline V gene. The CDR3 nucleotides are TGTGCCAGCAGTTATGTACTCGACACAGATACGCAGTATTTT. Its protein product is CASSYVLDTDTQYF.

The rearrangement links TRBV28 to TRBJ2-7; 7 nucleotides match TRBD1. The CDR3 is made up of 17 amino acids. V shed 4 bases and J 4 bases; nucleotides not matched to a gene: 16. Germline lookup yields CDR1 MDHEN and CDR2 SYDVKM. CDR3 residues: CASSSYMGTAHGYEQYV. Here the CDR3 DNA reads TGTGCCAGCAGTTCTTATATGGGGACAGCCCATGGATACGAGCAGTACGTC.

The V gene is TRBV7-6, the J gene TRBJ1-1; D is possibly TRBD1 (5 bases). In germline, CDR1 is SGHVS, CDR2 FNYEAQ. CDR3 length equals 20 residues. V was shortened by 5 bases and J by 11 bases, with 39 bases between the two germline ends. CDR3 in amino acids: CASSRMGLQRDELTKASAFF. DNA for the CDR3: TGTGCCAGCAGCCGTATGGGACTCCAACGGGACGAATTAACTAAAGCTTCGGCTTTCTTT.

The rearrangement uses TRBV2 and TRBJ1-2; no firm D call. This CDR3 has 11 amino acids. From germline, CDR1 is SNHLY and CDR2 FYNNEI. Trimming pared 10 bases from V and 4 bases from J, leaving 10 bases between. CDR3: CAIAAGYGYTF. CDR3 nucleotides: TGTGCCATCGCCGCGGGCTATGGCTACACCTTC. The entire variable domain, with the rest obtained from reference TRBV2 and TRBJ1-2, is as follows: EPEVTQTPSHQVTQMGQEVILRCVPISNHLYFYWYRQILGQKVEFLVSFYNNEISEKSEIFDDQFSVERPDGSNFTLKIRSTKLEDSAMYFCAIAAGYGYTFGSGTRLTVV.

This clonotype has only a few counts. The gene calls are TRBV29-1 and TRBJ2-3; 8 bases are a match to TRBD2. CDR1 and CDR2 from the germline V gene are SQVTM and ANQGSEA. CDR3 length equals 11 residues. V lost 3 bases to trimming and J lost 10 bases; unmatched junction nucleotides: 3. Here the CDR3 reads CSVEGRGAQYF. The CDR3 coding sequence is TGCAGCGTTGAGGGGCGGGGGGCGCAGTATTTT.

This clonotype occurred many times. This rearrangement joins TRBV7-6 to TRBJ1-1; D is ambiguous. CDR1 SGHVS and CDR2 FNYEAQ come from the germline V gene. The CDR3 has 14 residues. Trimming pared 4 bases from V and 4 bases from J, leaving 13 bases between. CDR3 DNA sequence: TGTGCCAGCAGCTCAAAAGCGGGTGCCACTGAAGCTTTCTTT. It specifies CASSSKAGATEAFF. Filled out from reference TRBV7-6 and TRBJ1-1, the complete variable domain reads GAGVSQSPRYKVTKRGQDVALRCDPISGHVSLYWYRQALGQGPEFLTYFNYEAQQDKSGLPNDRFSAERPEGSISTLTIQRTEQRDSAMYRCASSSKAGATEAFFGQGTRLTVV.

This chain uses TRBV15 with TRBJ2-2; 7 bases agree with TRBD1. Trimming removed 6 bases from V and 4 bases from J; junction bases left unmatched: 8. CDR3 length: 15 amino acids. Germline loops: CDR1 LNHNV, CDR2 YYDKDF (reference sequence). The CDR3 nucleotides are TGTGCCACCAGTAACAGGGGTATGGGCACCGGGGAGCTGTTTTTT. Translation: CATSNRGMGTGELFF.

V and J are TRBV5-4 and TRBJ2-7; D is uncertain. The CDR3 is 14 amino acids. The germline gives CDR1 SGHNT, CDR2 YYREEE (reference sequence). V gave up 0 bases and J gave up 2 bases, with 9 bases separating them. Here the CDR3 DNA reads TGTGCCAGCAGCTTGGATCTCTCCCCCTACGAGCAGTACGTC. It specifies CASSLDLSPYEQYV.

The chain links TRBV19 to TRBJ2-5, with 9 bases that match TRBD2. Germline V gives CDR1 LNHDA, CDR2 SQIVND (reference sequence). This CDR3 has 18 amino acids. The V gene end was trimmed by 0 bases and the J gene end by 1 base; junction bases not matched to a gene: 9. The CDR3 region has the DNA TGTGCCAGTAGTATAGACTGGGCTAGCGGGGACCTCCAAGAGACCCAGTACTTC. Translation: CASSIDWASGDLQETQYF.

There are a few counts of this clonotype. The chain is built from TRBV7-9 and TRBJ2-3; TRBD2 is a possible D gene (5 bases). The germline gives CDR1 SEHNR, CDR2 FQNEAQ (reference sequence). The CDR3 loop spans 17 amino acids. V was clipped by 1 base and J by 0 bases, with 14 bases between them. The CDR3 bases are TGTGCCAGCAGCTTAGGGACTGTCCTTACTAGCACAGATACGCAGTATTTT. This translates into CASSLGTVLTSTDTQYF. The full variable domain, in which reference TRBV7-9 and TRBJ2-3 provide the parts outside the CDR3, is DTGVSQNPRHKITKRGQNVTFRCDPISEHNRLYWYRQTLGQGPEFLTYFQNEAQLEKSRLLSDRFSAERPKGSFSTLEIQRTEQGDSAMYLCASSLGTVLTSTDTQYFGPGTRLTVL.

The genes are TRBV24-1 and TRBJ1-6, with no clear D. V was clipped by 6 bases and J by 7 bases, with 9 bases between them. Germline V CDR1 and CDR2: KGHDR, SFDVKD. The CDR3 spans 13 residues. The CDR3 here is CATSTLKNSPLHF. CDR3 nucleotide sequence: TGTGCCACCAGTACACTTAAGAATTCACCCCTCCACTTT.

This clonotype was found a few times. The gene calls are TRBV5-6 and TRBJ1-2; a weak D match, TRBD1 (6 bases). Trimming shortened V by 3 bases and J by 7 bases, and 19 bases separated the two germline ends. Germline V lookup: CDR1 SGHDT, CDR2 YYEEEE. The length of the CDR3 is 15 residues. The CDR3: CASSSPYREMGGYTF. In DNA form, the CDR3 reads TGTGCCAGCAGCTCTCCCTACAGGGAAATGGGTGGCTACACCTTC.

This clonotype was seen only a few times. This chain uses TRBV7-9 with TRBJ2-3; maybe TRBD2 (6 bases). The CDR3 length is 15 residues. Germline V gives CDR1 SEHNR, CDR2 FQNEAQ (reference sequence). V lost 1 base to trimming and J lost 5 bases, with 13 bases between them. The CDR3 protein is CASSLVGGSKDTQYF. The CDR3 nucleotides are TGTGCCAGCAGCTTAGTTGGGGGGTCGAAAGATACGCAGTATTTT.

V and J are TRBV5-5 and TRBJ1-1; D unclear. Trimming shortened V by 2 bases and J by 1 base, and 9 bases separated the two germline ends. Germline V gene data show CDR1 as SGHKS and CDR2 as YYEKEE (reference sequence). The CDR3 length is 14 residues. The CDR3 DNA follows: TGTGCCAGCAGCTTCTCTCAGACGAACACTGAAGCTTTCTTT. It is translated as CASSFSQTNTEAFF.

This chain joins TRBV27 and TRBJ2-5, with D perhaps matching TRBD1 (6 bases). The CDR3 is 14 residues long. The V gene lost 6 bases and the J gene lost 2 bases, with 13 bases spanning the gap. Germline V gives CDR1 MNHEY, CDR2 SMNVEV (reference sequence). The CDR3 reads CASSPIGGQETQYF. DNA for the CDR3: TGTGCCAGCAGCCCAATAGGGGGTCAAGAGACCCAGTACTTC.

On this clonotype: An end of the junction does not agree with germline; a read error may underlie this. The rearrangement uses TRBV12-3 or TRBV12-4 and TRBJ1-1; D not certain. There are 14 residues in the CDR3. The CDR3 region is CASSPTGGSTEALF. CDR3 coding DNA: TGTGCCAGCAGTCCCACCGGAGGGAGCACTGAAGCTCTCTTT.

The chain carries TRBV27 and TRBJ1-3, with 7 bases identical to TRBD1. Germline V gives CDR1 MNHEY, CDR2 SMNVEV (reference sequence). There are 13 residues in the CDR3. Trimming took 5 bases from V and 4 from J; bases not matched to a gene: 2. As DNA, the CDR3 is TGTGCCAGCAGTATAGGGGGCGGAAACACCATATATTTT. Its protein is CASSIGGGNTIYF.

The rearrangement links TRBV6-2 or TRBV6-3 to TRBJ2-2, with 10 bases fitting TRBD1. This CDR3 contains 15 residues. Germline loops: CDR1 MNHEY, CDR2 SVGEGT. V shed 3 bases, J shed 6 bases, and the junction held 4 bases outside the gene matches. The CDR3 DNA is TGTGCCAGCAGTTATACCGGGACAGGGGCCGGGGAGCTGTTTTTT. This gives the protein CASSYTGTGAGELFF.

The chain employs TRBV12-3 or TRBV12-4 and TRBJ2-3; TRBD1 might be the D (6 bases). The CDR3 sequence is 15 residues long. The V and J ends lost 7 bases and 4 bases respectively, with 18 bases between them. As DNA, the CDR3 is TGTGCCAGCACCTTGGGACAACCCGCTCCAGATACGCAGTATTTT. This gives the protein CASTLGQPAPDTQYF.

This chain joins TRBV28 and TRBJ1-1; 7 bases are a match to TRBD1. V shed 2 bases, J shed 2 bases, and the junction held 5 bases outside the gene matches. The CDR3 contains 15 residues. The V gene's germline CDR1 is MDHEN and CDR2 SYDVKM. The CDR3 bases are TGTGCCAGCAGTTTAAAAGGGGGCGCAAACACTGAAGCTTTCTTT. It translates to CASSLKGGANTEAFF.

The V gene is TRBV7-9, the J gene TRBJ2-4; no clear D. V was cut by 5 bases and J by 9 bases, with 14 bases left in between. Germline V lookup: CDR1 SEHNR, CDR2 FQNEAQ (reference sequence). The CDR3 is 13 residues long. The CDR3 DNA reads as TGTGCCAGCAGCCAAGACCGCGGTGGCATTCAGTACTTC. Translating it yields CASSQDRGGIQYF.

This chain connects TRBV6-2 or TRBV6-3 to TRBJ1-2; no clear D gene. Trimming shortened V by 0 bases and J by 8 bases, and 4 bases separated the two germline ends. This CDR3 is built from 11 residues. Germline V gene sequence: CDR1 MNHEY, CDR2 SVGEGT. CDR3 nucleotide sequence: TGTGCCAGCAGTTACTCTCGAGGCTACACCTTC. Protein sequence: CASSYSRGYTF.

This clonotype was counted ten times or more. This chain uses TRBV2 with TRBJ2-1; D may be TRBD1 (6 bases). The V end lost 6 bases, the J end lost 3 bases, and 15 bases lay between the germline ends. Looked up from germline, CDR1 is SNHLY and CDR2 is FYNNEI. This CDR3 region has 15 residues. CDR3 in amino acids: CASSTVGAGYNEQFF. For the CDR3, the DNA is TGTGCCAGCAGCACGGTGGGGGCCGGCTACAATGAGCAGTTCTTC.

The chain carries TRBV4-1 and TRBJ2-1, with D possibly TRBD2 on 5 matching bases. The germline V gene encodes CDR1 MGHRA and CDR2 YSYEKL. CDR3 size: 15 residues. Trimming took off 0 bases at V and 10 bases at J, with 16 bases between the two ends. The CDR3: CASSQETGTLGEQFF. Written as DNA, the CDR3 is TGCGCCAGCAGCCAAGAGACGGGAACCTTGGGCGAGCAGTTCTTC.

In its sample, this clonotype was seen a few times. This sequence joins TRBV5-4 and TRBJ1-2; TRBD1 agrees at 7 bases. Trimming took 4 bases from V and 12 from J; bases not matched to a gene: 9. The CDR3 totals 12 residues. Germline V gives CDR1 SGHNT, CDR2 YYREEE (reference sequence). This CDR3 reads CASSIRQGWNTF. For the CDR3, the DNA is TGTGCCAGCAGCATCAGACAGGGTTGGAACACCTTC.